This entry concerns a single TCR beta chain. With a J-beta primer mix and a sample-barcoded 5' primer, a second PCR ran about 7 to 12 cycles. TCRdb reprocessed the 5' RACE reads via MiXCR and lists one record per CDR3 protein. Found here are hundreds of thousands of distinct CDR3 sequences, around 25% of them singletons; the top ten hold 9.4%. This CDR3 comprises 17 residues. V dropped 4 bases and J dropped 4 bases, with 22 bases sitting between them. Germline values: CDR1 LNHNV, CDR2 YYDKDF (reference sequence). This sample is part of a study of blood T cells in healthy people across ages. The same data also went into a second study, on T cells of mothers and their children.

The TCR originated in a boy between 5 and 17 years old in good health. Sequences were obtained from blood. The rearrangement uses TRBV15 and TRBJ2-5, with D unclear. In DNA, the CDR3 is TGTGCCACCAGCAACCACGGCCCCCCAGCGATAGCAGAGACCCAGTACTTC. Residues: CATSNHGPPAIAETQYF.